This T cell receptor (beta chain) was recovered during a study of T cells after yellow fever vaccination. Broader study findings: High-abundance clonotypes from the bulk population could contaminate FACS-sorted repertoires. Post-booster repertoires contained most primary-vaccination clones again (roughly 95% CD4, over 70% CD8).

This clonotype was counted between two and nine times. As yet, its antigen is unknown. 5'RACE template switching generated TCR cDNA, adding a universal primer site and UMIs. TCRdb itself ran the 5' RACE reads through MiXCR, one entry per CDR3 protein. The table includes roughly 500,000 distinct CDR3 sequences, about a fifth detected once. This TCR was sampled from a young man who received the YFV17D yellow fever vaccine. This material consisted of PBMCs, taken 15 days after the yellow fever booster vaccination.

The CDR3 coding sequence is TGTGCGAGCTCGGCGGGCAGACTAGCGGGACGGCAAGAGACCCAGTACTTC. Translation: CASSAGRLAGRQETQYF. This chain uses TRBV30 with TRBJ2-5; TRBD2 aligns across 11 bases. Germline V CDR1 and CDR2: GTSNPN, SVGIG (reference sequence). This CDR3 is 17 amino acids long.